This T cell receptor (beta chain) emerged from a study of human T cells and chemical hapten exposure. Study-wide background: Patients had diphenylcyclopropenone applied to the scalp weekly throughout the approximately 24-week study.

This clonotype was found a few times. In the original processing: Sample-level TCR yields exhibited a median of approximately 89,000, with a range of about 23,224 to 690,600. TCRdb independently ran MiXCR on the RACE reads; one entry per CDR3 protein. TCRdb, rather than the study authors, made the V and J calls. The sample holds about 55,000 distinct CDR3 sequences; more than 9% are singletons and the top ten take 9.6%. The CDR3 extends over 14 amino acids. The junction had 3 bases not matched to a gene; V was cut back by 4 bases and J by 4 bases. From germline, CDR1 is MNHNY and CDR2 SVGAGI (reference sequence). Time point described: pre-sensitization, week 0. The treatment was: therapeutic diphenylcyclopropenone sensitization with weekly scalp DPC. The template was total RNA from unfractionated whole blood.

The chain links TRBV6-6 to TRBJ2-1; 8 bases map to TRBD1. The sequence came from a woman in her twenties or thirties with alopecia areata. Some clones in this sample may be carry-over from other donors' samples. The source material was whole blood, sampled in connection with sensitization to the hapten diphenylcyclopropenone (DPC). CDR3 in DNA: TGTGCCAGCAGTTGGGGACAGGAGTACAATGAGCAGTTCTTC. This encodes CASSWGQEYNEQFF.